This T cell receptor beta chain was profiled in a study of T cells in Graves' hyperthyroidism and ophthalmopathy (dated by TCRdb to about 2019). Concerning the study at large: Peripheral blood samples were taken at the time of initial diagnosis, prior to any treatment. TCR V-J signatures able to tell the groups apart were searched for in a discovery cohort of some 97 patients, of whom over 40 had Graves' ophthalmopathy and more than 55 had stable Graves' hyperthyroidism. Once sampling was done, hyperthyroidism patients were given methimazole at a starting dose of 30 mg daily, whereas ophthalmopathy patients were given high-dose intravenous methylprednisolone. The paper describes TCR Vbeta CDR3 sequencing of around 140 peripheral blood samples, made up of under 50 ophthalmopathy patients, over 70 hyperthyroidism patients and 17 progressor patients. In addition, the study compared T-cell repertoires in thyroid tissue and in blood from five to seven Graves' hyperthyroidism patients. The approximately 95 discovery patients were divided at random into training and test sets in a 7:3 ratio. Prospective prediction of ophthalmopathy was tested in an independent validation cohort consisting of 18 hyperthyroidism patients and more than 15 patients who later progressed to ophthalmopathy.

Stable Graves' hyperthyroidism was defined as no progression to ophthalmopathy during 18 months of follow-up. Hyperthyroidism patients were newly diagnosed, had a disease duration of under 2 months, and were aged 18 to 65 years. Any patient with an uncontrolled infection, another autoimmune disease, pregnancy or lactation was excluded. Diagnoses relied on clinical symptoms, serum thyroxine and TRAb, thyroid ultrasound and orbital computed tomography. PBMCs were separated from approximately 10 ml of fresh peripheral blood using Ficoll-Paque density gradient centrifugation. Total RNA was extracted using Trizol reagent, and RNA quality was assessed on an Agilent 2100 Bioanalyzer. Results and caveats for the whole study, not just this receptor: Ophthalmopathy was separated from stable hyperthyroidism by a 13 V-J signature model, with approximately 89% sensitivity and roughly 84% specificity obtained in cross-validation and 80%/75% obtained in testing. In validation, progression to ophthalmopathy was predicted by the model with roughly 69% sensitivity and approximately 78% specificity, a median of roughly 6.4 months before onset. Most expanded thyroid clonotypes (frequency above 0.001) were also detected in blood, a finding suggesting that blood repertoires may reflect thyroid immune responses. Sample size was not statistically predetermined, and blinding of investigators to group allocation was not performed.

TCR beta CDR3 regions were amplified from RNA transcripts. For the first round of RT-PCR on the TCR CDR3, the HTBI primer set was used together with the Qiagen OneStep RT-PCR kit. Libraries were constructed in a second round of multiplex PCR, after which size selection and purification were carried out. Sequencing of the libraries was done on an Illumina HiSeq2000 using paired-end 100 bp reads. Regarding the original processing steps: SOAPnuke was used to process the raw data, throwing out any read that contained adapters or uncalled bases, had a mean Phred below 15, or lacked an exact constant-primer or identifier match. High-quality paired reads were merged using COPE v1.2.5, and each unique nucleotide sequence was defined as a clonotype. MiTCR v1.1 was used to align the clonotypes against IMGT TRBV, TRBD and TRBJ reference segments. The analysis was restricted to V-J combinations with a frequency above 0.0001, which together covered 99.2% of the repertoires. The TCS score was defined as the ratio of F50 (clonal expansion) to E x V (chaos), calculated using BLOSUM62-based TCRdist between CDR3 peptides within each V-J. Welch's t-statistics and random forest reduced 500 to 550 V-J features to roughly 13, which were used in a naive Bayes classifier (R e1071). In-frame beta chains were kept once TCRdb had trimmed the public reads at Q25 with fastp and called clones with MiXCR. Rows are combined by CDR3 protein, so each entry shows the most common genes and DNA. TCRdb's processing, not the authors', yielded these V and J calls. The sample has about 350,000 distinct CDR3 sequences on record, over 11% of them singletons. The ten largest account for 20% to 25% of the sample.

This clonotype appeared many times. Its antigen is unknown. One base away there is no much larger clone; base qualities are not given. The clonotype originates from a woman younger than 45 with Graves' hyperthyroidism. Sequenced sample: blood.

The CDR3 is CSAPGGANEQFF. The DNA is TGCAGTGCTCCTGGCGGGGCCAATGAGCAGTTCTTC. The V and J segments used are TRBV20-1 and TRBJ2-1; TRBD2 is a possible D gene, resting on 6 matching bases. At the junction V is shortened by 5 bases and J by 6 bases, with 11 bases in between. The germline V gene (reference sequence) supplies CDR1 DFQATT and CDR2 SNEGSKA. The CDR3, cysteine through phenylalanine, is 12 amino acids long. The retained sequence is limited to the CDR3, 36 bases, with the frame set at the first base.